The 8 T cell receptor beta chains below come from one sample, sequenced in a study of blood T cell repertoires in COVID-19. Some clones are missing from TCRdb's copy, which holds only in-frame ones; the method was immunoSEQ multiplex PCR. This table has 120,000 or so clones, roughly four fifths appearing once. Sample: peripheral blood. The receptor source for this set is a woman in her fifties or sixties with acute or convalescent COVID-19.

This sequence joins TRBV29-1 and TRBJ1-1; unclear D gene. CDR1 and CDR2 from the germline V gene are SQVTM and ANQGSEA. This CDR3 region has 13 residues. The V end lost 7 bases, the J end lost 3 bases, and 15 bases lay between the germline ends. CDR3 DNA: TGCAGCGCCCGGAGCTGGTCGGACACTGAAGCTTTCTTT. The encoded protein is CSARSWSDTEAFF.

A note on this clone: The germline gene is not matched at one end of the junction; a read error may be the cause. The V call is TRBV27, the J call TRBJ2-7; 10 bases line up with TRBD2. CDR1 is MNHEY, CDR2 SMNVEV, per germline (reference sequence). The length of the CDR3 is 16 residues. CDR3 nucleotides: TGTGCCAGCAGTTTAAGGACTAGCGGCCTCTCCTTCGAGCAGTACTTC. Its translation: CASSLRTSGLSFEQYF.

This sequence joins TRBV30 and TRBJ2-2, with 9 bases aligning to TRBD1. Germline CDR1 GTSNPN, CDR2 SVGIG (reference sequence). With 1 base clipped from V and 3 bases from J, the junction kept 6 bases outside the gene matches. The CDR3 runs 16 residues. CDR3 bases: TGTGCCTGGAGTGATTTCCGGACAGGGGACACCGGGGAGCTGTTTTTT. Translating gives CAWSDFRTGDTGELFF.

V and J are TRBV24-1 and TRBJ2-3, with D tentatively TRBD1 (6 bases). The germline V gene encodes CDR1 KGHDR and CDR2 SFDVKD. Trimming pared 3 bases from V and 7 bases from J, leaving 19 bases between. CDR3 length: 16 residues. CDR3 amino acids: CATSDAGTPPLNTQYF. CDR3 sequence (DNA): TGTGCCACCAGTGATGCCGGGACACCTCCCCTCAATACGCAGTATTTT.

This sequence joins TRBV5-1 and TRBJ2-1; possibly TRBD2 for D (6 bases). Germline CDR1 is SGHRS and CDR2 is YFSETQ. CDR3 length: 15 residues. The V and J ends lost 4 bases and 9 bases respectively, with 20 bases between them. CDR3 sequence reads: CASSQTSGWDGEQFF. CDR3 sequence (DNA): TGCGCCAGCAGCCAGACTAGTGGGTGGGACGGTGAGCAGTTCTTC. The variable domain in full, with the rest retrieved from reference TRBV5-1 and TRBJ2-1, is KAGVTQTPRYLIKTRGQQVTLSCSPISGHRSVSWYQQTPGQGLQFLFEYFSETQRNKGNFPGRFSGRQFSNSRSEMNVSTLELGDSALYLCASSQTSGWDGEQFFGPGTRLTVL.

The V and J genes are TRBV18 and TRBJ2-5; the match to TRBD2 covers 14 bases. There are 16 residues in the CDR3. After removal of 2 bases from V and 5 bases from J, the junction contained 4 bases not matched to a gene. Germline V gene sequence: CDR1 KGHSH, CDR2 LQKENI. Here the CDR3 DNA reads TGTGCCAGCTCACCAGGGACTAGCGGGAGAGGCGAGACCCAGTACTTC. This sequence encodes CASSPGTSGRGETQYF.

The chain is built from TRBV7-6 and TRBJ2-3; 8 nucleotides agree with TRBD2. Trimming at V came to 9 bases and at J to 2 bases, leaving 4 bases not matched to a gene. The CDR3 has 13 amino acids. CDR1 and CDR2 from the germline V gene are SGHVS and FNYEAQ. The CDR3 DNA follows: TGTGCCAGTCTAGCGGGCAACACAGATACGCAGTATTTT. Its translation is CASLAGNTDTQYF. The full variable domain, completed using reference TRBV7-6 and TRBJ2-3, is GAGVSQSPRYKVTKRGQDVALRCDPISGHVSLYWYRQALGQGPEFLTYFNYEAQQDKSGLPNDRFSAERPEGSISTLTIQRTEQRDSAMYRCASLAGNTDTQYFGPGTRLTVL.

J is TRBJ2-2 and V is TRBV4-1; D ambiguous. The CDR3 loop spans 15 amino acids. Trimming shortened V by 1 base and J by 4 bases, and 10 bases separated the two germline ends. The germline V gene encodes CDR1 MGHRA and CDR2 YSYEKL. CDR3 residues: CASSQVQISTGELFF. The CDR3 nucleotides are TGCGCCAGCAGCCAAGTACAGATATCCACCGGGGAGCTGTTTTTT.